These 10 T cell receptor beta chains were all obtained from the same sample, sequenced in a study of OX40 agonist ivuxolimab in advanced cancers. The data were produced by immunoSEQ multiplex PCR, yet TCRdb's version contains in-frame clones alone and is incomplete. In the table there are more than 65,000 clones, about 78% of which are singletons. The specimen comprised CD4+ or CD8+ T cells sorted from blood, sampled in a trial of the OX40 agonist ivuxolimab. The receptor set was obtained from an adult with an advanced solid tumor such as melanoma, head and neck, liver or kidney cancer.

The J gene is TRBJ1-1, the V gene TRBV6-5; 9 bases fit TRBD1. Per germline, CDR1 MNHEY and CDR2 SVGAGI. V was clipped by 7 bases and J by 3 bases; unmatched bases: 6. The CDR3 covers 14 residues. CDR3 DNA sequence: TGTGCCAGCATTAGACAGGGGGGTCACACTGAAGCTTTCTTT. This sequence encodes CASIRQGGHTEAFF.

V gene TRBV19 combines with J gene TRBJ2-2, with D possibly called TRBD1 or TRBD2 (6 bases each). CDR3 length: 15 amino acids. Trimming removed 7 bases at V and 7 bases at J, with 19 bases between. The germline V gene encodes CDR1 LNHDA and CDR2 SQIVND (reference sequence). DNA of the CDR3: TGTGCCAGTACCCCTCGGGGGCGGGACGGCGGGGAGCTGTTTTTT. Translated, it gives CASTPRGRDGGELFF.

The chain employs TRBV6-5 and TRBJ1-1; 7 positions match TRBD1. This CDR3 has 15 residues. J gave up 1 base and V 5 bases, and 7 bases lay outside the gene matches. The germline V gene encodes CDR1 MNHEY and CDR2 SVGAGI. CDR3 residues: CASSKGTESNTEAFF. DNA for the CDR3: TGTGCCAGCAGTAAAGGGACAGAGTCGAACACTGAAGCTTTCTTT.

The chain links TRBV18 to TRBJ1-3; 7 nucleotides line up with TRBD1. CDR1 and CDR2 (germline): KGHSH, LQKENI. Unmatched junction bases numbered 8, after V lost 6 bases and J lost 0 bases. The CDR3 sequence is 16 residues long. CDR3 sequence: CASSLGTANSGNTIYF. The CDR3 coding sequence is TGTGCCAGCTCCCTTGGGACAGCCAACTCTGGAAACACCATATATTTT.

This chain joins TRBV5-1 and TRBJ2-3; 7 nucleotides align to TRBD1. This CDR3 spans 15 amino acids. Germline values: CDR1 SGHRS, CDR2 YFSETQ. Losses at the gene ends were 0 bases for V and 6 bases for J; bases not matched to a gene: 7. This chain's CDR3 is CASSLGRDSRDTQYF. CDR3 bases: TGCGCCAGCAGCTTGGGCCGGGACAGTCGGGATACGCAGTATTTT.

Relative to its sample, this clone is medium-sized. This chain connects TRBV19 to TRBJ1-5; no definite D call. Germline loops: CDR1 LNHDA, CDR2 SQIVND (reference sequence). The CDR3 spans 15 residues. Trimming pared 1 base from V and 7 bases from J, leaving 14 bases between. Written as DNA, the CDR3 is TGTGCCAGTAGTATAGCCCAGTTGTTCAAGCAGCCCCAGCATTTT. Its protein is CASSIAQLFKQPQHF.

CDR3 nucleotides: TGTGCCAGCAGTTCCCCTAGAGGTCAGGCAGATACGCAGTATTTT. Translation gives CASSSPRGQADTQYF. V and J are TRBV5-4 and TRBJ2-3; D ambiguous. Germline values: CDR1 SGHNT, CDR2 YYREEE (reference sequence). The V gene lost 5 bases and the J gene lost 4 bases, with 17 bases spanning the gap. The CDR3 has 15 amino acids.

The chain employs TRBV5-1 and TRBJ2-3; D is perhaps TRBD1 (6 bases). V was shortened by 1 base and J by 0 bases, with 9 bases between the two germline ends. The CDR3 loop spans 15 amino acids. The V gene's germline CDR1 is SGHRS and CDR2 YFSETQ. CDR3: CASSLWTASTDTQYF. The CDR3 DNA reads as TGCGCCAGCAGCTTGTGGACAGCTAGCACAGATACGCAGTATTTT.

The chain joins TRBV19 to TRBJ2-1; 7 positions agree with TRBD2. The CDR3 consists of 16 residues. Germline V lookup: CDR1 LNHDA, CDR2 SQIVND (reference sequence). V lost 6 bases and J lost 9; bases outside the gene matches: 17. CDR3 sequence (DNA): TGTGCCAGTAGCCCTCGAATTCAGGCGGGAGTCGTTGAGCAGTTCTTC. It translates to CASSPRIQAGVVEQFF.

The sample holds a few counts of this clone. The chain couples TRBV28 to TRBJ2-4; the D gene could be TRBD1 or TRBD2 (6 bases each). The CDR3 is 15 amino acids. Deletions cut 6 bases from V and 2 bases from J, with 14 bases between. The germline V gene has CDR1 MDHEN and CDR2 SYDVKM. CDR3 sequence: CASSPGGGPKNIQYF. CDR3 coding DNA: TGTGCCAGCAGCCCCGGAGGGGGGCCCAAAAACATTCAGTACTTC.